Listed below are T cell receptor beta chains from one sample, sequenced in a study of blood T cell repertoires in COVID-19. The data were produced by immunoSEQ multiplex PCR, yet TCRdb's version contains in-frame clones alone and is incomplete. This repertoire shows around 200,000 clones, around 86% found once; its top ten account for around 7%. Specimen: peripheral blood. These receptors originate from a man between 40 and 49 years old with acute or convalescent COVID-19. Both conserved end residues are part of each CDR3. D genes are given only for firm matches. Size values are once, few and many counts, or a class for expanded clones, and some rows have none.

J gene: TRBJ2-3; clone size: NA; V gene: TRBV5-4; D gene: TRBD2; CDR3 protein: CASSLGTSGAFTDTQYF; CDR3 DNA: TGTGCCAGCAGCCTAGGGACTAGCGGGGCCTTCACAGATACGCAGTATTTT
J gene: TRBJ1-4; clone size: NA; V gene: TRBV6-5; D gene: NA; CDR3 protein: CASSTGFEKLFF; CDR3 DNA: TGTGCCAGCAGCACAGGGTTTGAAAAACTGTTTTTT
J gene: TRBJ2-1; clone size: NA; V gene: TRBV10-2; D gene: TRBD2; CDR3 protein: CASSESWRASGGEQFF; CDR3 DNA: TGCGCCAGCAGTGAGTCATGGCGGGCGAGCGGGGGTGAGCAGTTCTTC
J gene: TRBJ2-1; clone size: NA; V gene: TRBV6-5; D gene: TRBD2; CDR3 protein: CASSKSSGGYNEQFF; CDR3 DNA: TGTGCCAGCAGTAAGTCAAGCGGGGGTTACAATGAGCAGTTCTTC
J gene: TRBJ2-7; clone size: NA; V gene: TRBV6-5; D gene: TRBD2; CDR3 protein: CASSSSGGGSYEQYF; CDR3 DNA: TGTGCCAGCAGTTCTAGCGGGGGTGGCTCCTACGAGCAGTACTTT
J gene: TRBJ2-3; clone size: NA; V gene: TRBV3-1/TRBV3-2; D gene: TRBD2; CDR3 protein: CASSQAGLAGGVSSRTDTQYF; CDR3 DNA: TGTGCCAGCAGCCAAGCCGGACTAGCGGGGGGAGTCTCGAGTCGGACAGATACGCAGTATTTT
J gene: TRBJ1-1; clone size: NA; V gene: TRBV30; D gene: TRBD1; CDR3 protein: CAWSIGGTGGARATEAFF; CDR3 DNA: TGTGCCTGGAGTATCGGCGGGACAGGGGGCGCGAGAGCCACTGAAGCTTTCTTT
J gene: TRBJ1-1; clone size: NA; V gene: TRBV3-1/TRBV3-2; D gene: NA; CDR3 protein: CASSQGGFYTEAFF; CDR3 DNA: TGTGCCAGCAGCCAAGGAGGCTTTTACACTGAAGCTTTCTTT
J gene: TRBJ2-6; clone size: once; V gene: TRBV23-1; D gene: NA; CDR3 protein: CASSQPLPDSGANVLTF; CDR3 DNA: TGCGCCAGCAGTCAACCACTACCCGACTCTGGGGCCAACGTCCTGACTTTC
J gene: TRBJ2-6; clone size: NA; V gene: TRBV10-3; D gene: TRBD2; CDR3 protein: CAISGTSGGLSGANVLTF; CDR3 DNA: TGTGCCATCAGTGGCACTAGCGGGGGTCTCTCTGGGGCCAACGTCCTGACTTTC
J gene: TRBJ2-5; clone size: NA; V gene: TRBV24-1; D gene: NA; CDR3 protein: CATSALYRRRGPETQYF; CDR3 DNA: TGTGCCACCAGTGCCCTCTATCGGCGGCGGGGGCCCGAGACCCAGTACTTC
J gene: TRBJ1-2; clone size: NA; V gene: TRBV7-2; D gene: TRBD1; CDR3 protein: CASSPGTGGFYGYTF; CDR3 DNA: TGTGCCAGCAGCCCCGGGACAGGGGGATTCTATGGCTACACCTTC
J gene: TRBJ2-2; clone size: NA; V gene: TRBV7-9; D gene: TRBD2; CDR3 protein: CASSPGLAAGELFF; CDR3 DNA: TGTGCCAGCAGCCCGGGACTAGCGGCCGGGGAGCTGTTTTTT
J gene: TRBJ2-5; clone size: NA; V gene: TRBV6-6; D gene: NA; CDR3 protein: CASSYRRRDFQETQYF; CDR3 DNA: TGTGCCAGCAGTTACCGCCGGCGGGACTTCCAAGAGACCCAGTACTTC
J gene: TRBJ2-7; clone size: NA; V gene: TRBV18; D gene: TRBD2; CDR3 protein: CASSPSGGLSYEQYF; CDR3 DNA: TGTGCCAGCTCACCGAGCGGGGGACTCTCTTACGAGCAGTACTTC
J gene: TRBJ1-1; clone size: NA; V gene: TRBV4-1; D gene: TRBD1; CDR3 protein: CASSPGQGALNTEAFF; CDR3 DNA: TGCGCCAGCAGCCCGGGACAGGGGGCCCTGAACACTGAAGCTTTCTTT
J gene: TRBJ1-2; clone size: NA; V gene: TRBV3-1/TRBV3-2; D gene: TRBD1; CDR3 protein: CASSLEGAAYGYTF; CDR3 DNA: TGTGCCAGCAGCCTCGAGGGGGCAGCCTATGGCTACACCTTC
J gene: TRBJ1-5; clone size: NA; V gene: TRBV11-2; D gene: NA; CDR3 protein: CASSSSVSNQPQHF; CDR3 DNA: TGTGCCAGCAGCTCCTCAGTTAGCAATCAGCCCCAGCATTTT
J gene: TRBJ2-1; clone size: NA; V gene: TRBV11-2; D gene: TRBD2; CDR3 protein: CASSQTPTSGGYNEQFF; CDR3 DNA: TGTGCCAGCAGCCAAACCCCTACTAGCGGGGGGTATAATGAGCAGTTCTTC
J gene: TRBJ2-7; clone size: NA; V gene: TRBV6-5; D gene: NA; CDR3 protein: CASKKETGSYEQYF; CDR3 DNA: TGTGCCAGCAAGAAGGAGACAGGATCCTACGAGCAGTACTTC
J gene: TRBJ1-1; clone size: NA; V gene: TRBV18; D gene: NA; CDR3 protein: CASSPPGLNTEAFF; CDR3 DNA: TGTGCCAGCTCACCACCCGGGTTGAACACTGAAGCTTTCTTT
J gene: TRBJ2-1; clone size: NA; V gene: TRBV9; D gene: TRBD2; CDR3 protein: CASSVASGGYNEQFF; CDR3 DNA: TGTGCCAGCAGCGTAGCTAGCGGGGGTTACAATGAGCAGTTCTTC
J gene: TRBJ1-1; clone size: NA; V gene: TRBV5-8; D gene: NA; CDR3 protein: CASSLFLNTEAFF; CDR3 DNA: TGTGCCAGCAGCTTATTCTTGAACACTGAAGCTTTCTTT